These 5 T cell receptor beta chains were sequenced from one sample in a study of CD8+ T cells in alopecia areata (dated by TCRdb to the late 2010s). In the paper's terms, the time point label means: 4 weeks on oral tofacitinib. What this sample's treatment or condition label stands for: oral pan-JAK inhibitor, 5-10 mg twice daily. The library was prepared using the immunoSEQ multiplex PCR assay. RNA was extracted from all samples and reverse transcribed into cDNA, which served as template for TCR sequencing. TCRdb carries this immuneACCESS record with in-frame sequences only. Its versions omit some clonotypes, under half of them owing to an unresolved V gene in the studies checked, with the rest unexplained. The sample records about 160,000 clones, less than 70% of which are singletons. The top ten clones comprise roughly 0.99% of the sample. Source: CD4+ T cells sorted from blood, taken at week 4, from a patient treated with tofacitinib. Receptors originate from a human donor with alopecia areata.

The table lists this clone with a few counts. The chain employs TRBV9 and TRBJ2-3; 9 bases are shared with TRBD2. CDR1 and CDR2 (germline): SGDLS, YYNGEE. CDR3 length equals 17 residues. V trimming: 0 bases; J trimming: 2 bases; junction bases outside the gene matches: 7. The CDR3 nucleotides read TGTGCCAGCAGCGTAGATCCTAGCGGGATGGTCACAGATACGCAGTATTTT. This codes for CASSVDPSGMVTDTQYF.

This chain uses TRBV27 with TRBJ1-5; TRBD1 aligns across 8 bases. The ends lost 7 bases at V and 6 bases at J; junction bases unmatched: 11. CDR3 length: 15 residues. CDR1 and CDR2 from the germline V gene are MNHEY and SMNVEV (reference sequence). CDR3 coding DNA: TGTGCCAGCAAGTTTTCCCAGGGGGCTACTCAGCCCCAGCATTTT. Translating it yields CASKFSQGATQPQHF.

The chain joins TRBV4-2 to TRBJ2-2, with D maybe TRBD2 (6 bases). Germline V gene sequence: CDR1 LGHNA, CDR2 YNFKEQ. V dropped 0 bases and J dropped 3 bases, with 11 bases sitting between them. CDR3 length: 16 residues. This CDR3 is CASSQDGDSDTGELFF. CDR3 DNA sequence: TGTGCCAGCAGCCAAGATGGGGACTCCGACACCGGGGAGCTGTTTTTT.

V usage is TRBV12-5 and J usage is TRBJ2-1, with D perhaps matching TRBD2 (5 bases). Per the germline V gene, CDR1 is LGHNT and CDR2 is FRNRAP. This CDR3 has 12 residues. Trimming pared 2 bases from V and 8 bases from J, leaving 7 bases between. The CDR3 sequence is CASGLWRDEQFF. CDR3 nucleotide sequence: TGTGCTAGTGGTTTGTGGCGGGATGAGCAGTTCTTC.

V gene TRBV6-6 combines with J gene TRBJ1-2; D remains ambiguous. The ends were cut back, 6 bases at V and 3 bases at J, with 11 bases in the middle. The germline gives CDR1 MNHNY, CDR2 SVGAGI (reference sequence). This CDR3 is 13 amino acids long. For the CDR3, the DNA is TGTGCCAGCAGCCTCGAGGGATACTATGGCTACACCTTC. It yields the protein CASSLEGYYGYTF.